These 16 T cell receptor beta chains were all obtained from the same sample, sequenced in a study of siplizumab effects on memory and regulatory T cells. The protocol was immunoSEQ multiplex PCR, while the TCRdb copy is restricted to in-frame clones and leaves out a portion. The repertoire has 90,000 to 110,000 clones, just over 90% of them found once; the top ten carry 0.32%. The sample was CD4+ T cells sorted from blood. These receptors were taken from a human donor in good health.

The CDR3, as DNA: TGTGCCAGCAGCTTGCTAGCAAACTACAATGAGCAGTTCTTC. This translates into CASSLLANYNEQFF. This sequence joins TRBV5-6 and TRBJ2-1, with TRBD2 as a possible D gene (5 bases). Trimming cost V 1 base and J 3 bases, with 8 bases left between them. This CDR3 comprises 14 residues. Germline V gene data show CDR1 as SGHDT and CDR2 as YYEEEE.

CDR3 DNA: TGTGCCAGCAGTCTCGGACTAGCGGGAGTTCAGAGTTCCTACAATGAGCAGTTCTTC. Its protein is CASSLGLAGVQSSYNEQFF. The chain links TRBV27 to TRBJ2-1, with 13 bases matching TRBD2. The V and J ends lost 5 bases and 1 base, in that order; junction bases with no gene match: 11. This CDR3 has 19 amino acids. The germline V gene has CDR1 MNHEY and CDR2 SMNVEV (reference sequence).

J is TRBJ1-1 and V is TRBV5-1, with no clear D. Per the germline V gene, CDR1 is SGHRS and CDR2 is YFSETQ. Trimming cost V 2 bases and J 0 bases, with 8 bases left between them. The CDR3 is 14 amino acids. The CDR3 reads CASSFSGLNTEAFF. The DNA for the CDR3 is TGCGCCAGCAGCTTCTCGGGATTGAACACTGAAGCTTTCTTT.

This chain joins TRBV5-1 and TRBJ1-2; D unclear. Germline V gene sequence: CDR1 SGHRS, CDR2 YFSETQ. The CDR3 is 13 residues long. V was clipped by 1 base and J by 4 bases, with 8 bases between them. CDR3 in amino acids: CASSLSQLYGYTF. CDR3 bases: TGCGCCAGCAGCTTGAGTCAGCTCTATGGCTACACCTTC.

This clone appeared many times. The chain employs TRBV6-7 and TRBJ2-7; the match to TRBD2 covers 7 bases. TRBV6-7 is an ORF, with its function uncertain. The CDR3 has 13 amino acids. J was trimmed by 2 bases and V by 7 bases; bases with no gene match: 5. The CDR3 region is CASTYAGAYEQYF. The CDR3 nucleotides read TGTGCCAGCACCTACGCGGGGGCCTACGAGCAGTACTTC.

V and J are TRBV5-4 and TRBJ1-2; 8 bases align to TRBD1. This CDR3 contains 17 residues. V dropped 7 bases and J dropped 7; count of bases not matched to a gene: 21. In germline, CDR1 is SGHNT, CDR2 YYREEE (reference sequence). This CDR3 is CASGANKMDQGAAGYTF. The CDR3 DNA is TGTGCCAGCGGCGCAAACAAAATGGACCAGGGGGCGGCTGGCTACACCTTC. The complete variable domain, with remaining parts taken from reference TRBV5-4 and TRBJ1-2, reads ETGVTQSPTHLIKTRGQQVTLRCSSQSGHNTVSWYQQALGQGPQFIFQYYREEENGRGNFPPRFSGLQFPNYSSELNVNALELDDSALYLCASGANKMDQGAAGYTFGSGTRLTVV.

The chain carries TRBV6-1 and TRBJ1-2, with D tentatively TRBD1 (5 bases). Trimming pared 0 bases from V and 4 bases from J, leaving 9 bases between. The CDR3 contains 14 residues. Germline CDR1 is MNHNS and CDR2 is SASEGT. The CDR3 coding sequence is TGTGCCAGCAGTGAAGCGGGGCCCGGCTATGGCTACACCTTC. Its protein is CASSEAGPGYGYTF.

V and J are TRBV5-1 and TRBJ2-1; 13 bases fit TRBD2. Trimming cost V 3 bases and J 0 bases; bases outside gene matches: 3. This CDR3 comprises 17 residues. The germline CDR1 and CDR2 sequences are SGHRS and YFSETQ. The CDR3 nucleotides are TGCGCCAGCAGCTCCAGACTAGCGGGGGGCTCCTACAATGAGCAGTTCTTC. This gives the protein CASSSRLAGGSYNEQFF. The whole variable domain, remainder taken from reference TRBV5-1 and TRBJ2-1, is KAGVTQTPRYLIKTRGQQVTLSCSPISGHRSVSWYQQTPGQGLQFLFEYFSETQRNKGNFPGRFSGRQFSNSRSEMNVSTLELGDSALYLCASSSRLAGGSYNEQFFGPGTRLTVL.

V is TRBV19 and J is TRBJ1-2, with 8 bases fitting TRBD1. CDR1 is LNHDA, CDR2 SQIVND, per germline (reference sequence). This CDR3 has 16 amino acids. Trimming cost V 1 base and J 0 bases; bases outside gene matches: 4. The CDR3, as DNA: TGTGCCAGTAGTATAGCCCCAGGGGGCTCTAACTATGGCTACACCTTC. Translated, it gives CASSIAPGGSNYGYTF.

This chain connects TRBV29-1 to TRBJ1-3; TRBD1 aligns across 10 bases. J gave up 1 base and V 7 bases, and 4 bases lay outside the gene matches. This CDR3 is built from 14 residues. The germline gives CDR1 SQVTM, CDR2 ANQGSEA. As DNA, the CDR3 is TGCAGCGCGAGACAGGGGGCGTCTGGAAACACCATATATTTT. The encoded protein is CSARQGASGNTIYF.

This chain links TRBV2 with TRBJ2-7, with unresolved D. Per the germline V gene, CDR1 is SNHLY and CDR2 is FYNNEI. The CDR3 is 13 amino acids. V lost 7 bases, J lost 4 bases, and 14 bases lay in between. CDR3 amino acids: CASTGNGQYEQYF. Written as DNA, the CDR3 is TGTGCCAGCACCGGAAATGGGCAATACGAGCAGTACTTC.

The DNA of the CDR3 is TGTGCCTGGAGGACAGAATTCGGGCACGAGCAGTACTTC. This sequence encodes CAWRTEFGHEQYF. The rearrangement uses TRBV30 and TRBJ2-7; maybe TRBD1 (5 bases). The germline CDR1 and CDR2 sequences are GTSNPN and SVGIG (reference sequence). The CDR3 spans 13 residues. Trimming pared 3 bases from V and 5 bases from J, leaving 14 bases between.

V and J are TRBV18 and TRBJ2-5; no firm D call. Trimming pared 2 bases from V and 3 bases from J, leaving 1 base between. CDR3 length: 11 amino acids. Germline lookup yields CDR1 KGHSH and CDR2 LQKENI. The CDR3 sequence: CASSPEETQYF. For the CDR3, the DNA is TGTGCCAGCTCACCAGAAGAGACCCAGTACTTC. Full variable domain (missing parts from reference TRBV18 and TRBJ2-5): NAGVMQNPRHLVRRRGQEARLRCSPMKGHSHVYWYRQLPEEGLKFMVYLQKENIIDESGMPKERFSAEFPKEGPSILRIQQVVRGDSAAYFCASSPEETQYFGPGTRLLVL.

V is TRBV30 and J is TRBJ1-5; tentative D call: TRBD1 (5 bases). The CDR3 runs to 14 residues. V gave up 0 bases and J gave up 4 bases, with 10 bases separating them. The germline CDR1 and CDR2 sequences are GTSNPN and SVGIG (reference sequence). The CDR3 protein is CAWSVLGGNQPQHF. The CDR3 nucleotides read TGTGCCTGGAGTGTACTCGGGGGGAATCAGCCCCAGCATTTT. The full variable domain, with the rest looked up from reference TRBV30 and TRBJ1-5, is SQTIHQWPATLVQPVGSPLSLECTVEGTSNPNLYWYRQAAGRGLQLLFYSVGIGQISSEVPQNLSASRPQDRQFILSSKKLLLSDSGFYLCAWSVLGGNQPQHFGDGTRLSIL.

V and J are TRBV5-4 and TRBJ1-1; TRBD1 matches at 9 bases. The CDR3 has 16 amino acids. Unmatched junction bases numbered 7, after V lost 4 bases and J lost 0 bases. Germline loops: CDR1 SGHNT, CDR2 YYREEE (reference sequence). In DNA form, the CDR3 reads TGTGCCAGCAGCCAGGGACAGGGAACTATGAACACTGAAGCTTTCTTT. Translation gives CASSQGQGTMNTEAFF. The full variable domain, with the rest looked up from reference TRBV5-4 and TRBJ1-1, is ETGVTQSPTHLIKTRGQQVTLRCSSQSGHNTVSWYQQALGQGPQFIFQYYREEENGRGNFPPRFSGLQFPNYSSELNVNALELDDSALYLCASSQGQGTMNTEAFFGQGTRLTVV.

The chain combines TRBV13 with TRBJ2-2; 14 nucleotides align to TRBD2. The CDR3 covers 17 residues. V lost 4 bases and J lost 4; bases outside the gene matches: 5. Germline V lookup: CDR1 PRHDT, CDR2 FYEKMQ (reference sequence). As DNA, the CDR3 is TGTGCCAGCAGCTCGGGGACTAGCGGGAGTATCACCGGGGAGCTGTTTTTT. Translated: CASSSGTSGSITGELFF.